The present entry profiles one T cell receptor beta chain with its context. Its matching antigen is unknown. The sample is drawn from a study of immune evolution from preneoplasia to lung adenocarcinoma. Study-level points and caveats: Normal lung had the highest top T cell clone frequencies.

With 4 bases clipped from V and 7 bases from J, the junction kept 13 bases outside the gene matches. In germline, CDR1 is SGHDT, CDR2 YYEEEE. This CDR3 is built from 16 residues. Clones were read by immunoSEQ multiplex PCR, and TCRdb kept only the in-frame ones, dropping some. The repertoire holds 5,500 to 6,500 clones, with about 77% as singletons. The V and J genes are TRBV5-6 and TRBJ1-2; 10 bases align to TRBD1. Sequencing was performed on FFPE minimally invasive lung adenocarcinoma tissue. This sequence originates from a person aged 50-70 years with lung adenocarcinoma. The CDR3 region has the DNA TGTGCCAGCAGCGAGTGGGACAGGGGATTTTCGGGTGGCTACACCTTC. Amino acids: CASSEWDRGFSGGYTF.